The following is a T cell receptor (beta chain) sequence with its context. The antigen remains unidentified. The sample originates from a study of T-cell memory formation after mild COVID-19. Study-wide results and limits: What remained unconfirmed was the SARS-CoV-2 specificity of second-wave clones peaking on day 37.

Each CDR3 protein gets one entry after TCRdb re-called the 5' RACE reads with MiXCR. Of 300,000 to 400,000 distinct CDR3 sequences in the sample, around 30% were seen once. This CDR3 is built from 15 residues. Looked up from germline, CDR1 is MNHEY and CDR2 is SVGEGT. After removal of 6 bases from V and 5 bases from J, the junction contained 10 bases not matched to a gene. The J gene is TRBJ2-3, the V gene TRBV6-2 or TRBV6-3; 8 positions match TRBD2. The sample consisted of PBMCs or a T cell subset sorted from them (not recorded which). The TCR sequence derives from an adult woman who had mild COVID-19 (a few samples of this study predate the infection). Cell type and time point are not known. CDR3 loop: CASRPGLGRVDTQYF. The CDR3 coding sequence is TGTGCCAGCAGGCCGGGACTAGGGCGAGTAGATACGCAGTATTTT.